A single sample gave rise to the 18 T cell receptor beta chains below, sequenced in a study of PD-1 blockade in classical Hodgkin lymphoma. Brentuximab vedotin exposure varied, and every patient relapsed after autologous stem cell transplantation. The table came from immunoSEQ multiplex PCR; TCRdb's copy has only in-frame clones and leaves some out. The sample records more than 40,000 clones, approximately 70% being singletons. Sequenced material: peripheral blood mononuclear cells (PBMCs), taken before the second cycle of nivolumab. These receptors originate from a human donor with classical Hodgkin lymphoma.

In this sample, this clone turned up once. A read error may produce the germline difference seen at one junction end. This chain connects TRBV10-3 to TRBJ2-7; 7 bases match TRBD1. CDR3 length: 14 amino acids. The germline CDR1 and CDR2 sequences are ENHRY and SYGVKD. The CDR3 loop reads CASSLRQGWGEQYF. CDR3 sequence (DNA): TGTGCCAGCAGTTTAAGACAGGGTTGGGGCGAGCAGTACTTC.

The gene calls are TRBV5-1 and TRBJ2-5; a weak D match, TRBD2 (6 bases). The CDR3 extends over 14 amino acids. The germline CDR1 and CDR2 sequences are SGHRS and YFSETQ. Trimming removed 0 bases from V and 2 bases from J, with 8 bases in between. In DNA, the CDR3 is TGCGCCAGCAGCTTGGGTAGCGGTCAAGAGACCCAGTACTTC. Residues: CASSLGSGQETQYF.

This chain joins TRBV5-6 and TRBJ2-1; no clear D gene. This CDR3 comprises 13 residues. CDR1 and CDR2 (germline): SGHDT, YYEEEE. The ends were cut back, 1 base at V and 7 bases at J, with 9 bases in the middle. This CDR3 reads CASSLTAWNEQFF. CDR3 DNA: TGTGCCAGCAGCTTGACAGCCTGGAATGAGCAGTTCTTC.

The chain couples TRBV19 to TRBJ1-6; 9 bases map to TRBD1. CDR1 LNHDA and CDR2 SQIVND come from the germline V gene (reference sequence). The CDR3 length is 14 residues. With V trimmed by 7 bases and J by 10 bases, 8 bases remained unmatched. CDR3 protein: CASTQGQGQSPLHF. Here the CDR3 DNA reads TGTGCCAGTACCCAAGGACAGGGGCAATCACCCCTCCACTTT. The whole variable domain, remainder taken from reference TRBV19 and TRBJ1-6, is DGGITQSPKYLFRKEGQNVTLSCEQNLNHDAMYWYRQDPGQGLRLIYYSQIVNDFQKGDIAEGYSVSREKKESFPLTVTSAQKNPTAFYLCASTQGQGQSPLHFGNGTRLTVT.

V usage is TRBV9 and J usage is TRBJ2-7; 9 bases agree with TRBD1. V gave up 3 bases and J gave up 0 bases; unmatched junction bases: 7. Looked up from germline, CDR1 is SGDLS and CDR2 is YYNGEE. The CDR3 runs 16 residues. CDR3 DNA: TGTGCCAGCAGCGCAGCCAGGACAGGGGACTCCTACGAGCAGTACTTC. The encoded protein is CASSAARTGDSYEQYF.

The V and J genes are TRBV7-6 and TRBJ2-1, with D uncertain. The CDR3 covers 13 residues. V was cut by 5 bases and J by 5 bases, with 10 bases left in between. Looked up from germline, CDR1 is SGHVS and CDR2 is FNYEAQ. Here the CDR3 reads CASSPPLNNEQFF. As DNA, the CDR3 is TGTGCCAGCAGCCCACCCCTTAACAATGAGCAGTTCTTC.

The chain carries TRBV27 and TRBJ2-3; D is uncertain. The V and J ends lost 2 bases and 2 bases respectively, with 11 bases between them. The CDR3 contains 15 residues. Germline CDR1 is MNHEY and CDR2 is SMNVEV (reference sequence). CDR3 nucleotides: TGTGCCAGCAGTTTAAACCGAAGCCCCACAGATACGCAGTATTTT. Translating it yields CASSLNRSPTDTQYF.

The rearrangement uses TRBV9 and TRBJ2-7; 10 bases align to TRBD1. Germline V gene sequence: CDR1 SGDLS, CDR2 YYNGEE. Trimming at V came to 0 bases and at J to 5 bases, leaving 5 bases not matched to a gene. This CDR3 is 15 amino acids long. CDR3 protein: CASSVGGTGVHEQYF. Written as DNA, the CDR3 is TGTGCCAGCAGCGTAGGGGGGACAGGGGTGCACGAGCAGTACTTC.

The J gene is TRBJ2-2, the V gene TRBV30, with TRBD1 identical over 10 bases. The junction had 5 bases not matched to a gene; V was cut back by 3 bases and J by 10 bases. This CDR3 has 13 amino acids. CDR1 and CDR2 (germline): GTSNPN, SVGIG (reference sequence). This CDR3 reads CAWSPGQGMELFF. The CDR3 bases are TGTGCCTGGAGCCCGGGACAGGGGATGGAGCTGTTTTTT.

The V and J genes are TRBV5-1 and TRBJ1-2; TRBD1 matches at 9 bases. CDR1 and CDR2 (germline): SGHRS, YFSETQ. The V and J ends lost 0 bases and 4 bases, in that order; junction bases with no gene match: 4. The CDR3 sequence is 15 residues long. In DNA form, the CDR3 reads TGCGCCAGCAGCTTGGACAGGGGGCGAGGCTATGGCTACACCTTC. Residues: CASSLDRGRGYGYTF. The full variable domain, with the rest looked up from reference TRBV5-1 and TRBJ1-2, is KAGVTQTPRYLIKTRGQQVTLSCSPISGHRSVSWYQQTPGQGLQFLFEYFSETQRNKGNFPGRFSGRQFSNSRSEMNVSTLELGDSALYLCASSLDRGRGYGYTFGSGTRLTVV.

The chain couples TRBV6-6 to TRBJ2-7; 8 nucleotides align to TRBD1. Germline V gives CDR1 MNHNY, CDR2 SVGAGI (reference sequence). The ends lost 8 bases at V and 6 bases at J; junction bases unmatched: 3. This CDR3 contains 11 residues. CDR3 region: CASWTGIEQYF. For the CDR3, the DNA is TGTGCCAGCTGGACAGGGATCGAGCAGTACTTC.

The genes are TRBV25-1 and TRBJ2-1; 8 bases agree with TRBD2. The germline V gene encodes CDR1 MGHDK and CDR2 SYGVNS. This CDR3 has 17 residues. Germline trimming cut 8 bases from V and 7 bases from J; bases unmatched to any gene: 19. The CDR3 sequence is CASADPTPGLVKNEQFF. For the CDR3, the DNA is TGTGCCAGCGCTGACCCTACCCCGGGACTAGTGAAAAATGAGCAGTTCTTC.

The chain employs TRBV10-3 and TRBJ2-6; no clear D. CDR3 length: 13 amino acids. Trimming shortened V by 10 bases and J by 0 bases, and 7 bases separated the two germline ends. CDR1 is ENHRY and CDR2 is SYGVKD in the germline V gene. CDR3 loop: CATMISGANVLTF. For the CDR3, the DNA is TGTGCCACCATGATCTCTGGGGCCAACGTCCTGACTTTC.

As DNA, the CDR3 is TGTGCCACCCCGACAGGGGCGGGCACCGGGGAGCTGTTTTTT. Its protein product is CATPTGAGTGELFF. The chain links TRBV2 to TRBJ2-2, with 8 bases lining up with TRBD1. This CDR3 has 14 amino acids. In germline, CDR1 is SNHLY, CDR2 FYNNEI. J lost 4 bases, V lost 10 bases, and 8 bases had no gene match.

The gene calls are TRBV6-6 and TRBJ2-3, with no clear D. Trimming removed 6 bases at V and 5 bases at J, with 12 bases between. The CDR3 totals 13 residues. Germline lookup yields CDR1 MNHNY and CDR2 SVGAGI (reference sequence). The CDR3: CASSSHRVDTQYF. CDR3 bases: TGTGCCAGCAGCTCCCATCGAGTAGATACGCAGTATTTT.

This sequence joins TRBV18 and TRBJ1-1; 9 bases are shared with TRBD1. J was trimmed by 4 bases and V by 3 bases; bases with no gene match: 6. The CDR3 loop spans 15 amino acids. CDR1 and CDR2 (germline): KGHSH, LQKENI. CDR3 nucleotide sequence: TGTGCCAGCTCACCGAAACAGGGGGCTAGCACTGAAGCTTTCTTT. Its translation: CASSPKQGASTEAFF.

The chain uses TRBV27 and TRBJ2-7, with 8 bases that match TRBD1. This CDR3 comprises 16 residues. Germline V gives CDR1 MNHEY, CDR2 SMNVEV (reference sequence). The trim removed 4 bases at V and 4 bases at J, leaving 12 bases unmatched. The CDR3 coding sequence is TGTGCCAGCAGTTCCAGCTCCGGGGACAGGCATTACGAGCAGTACTTC. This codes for CASSSSSGDRHYEQYF.

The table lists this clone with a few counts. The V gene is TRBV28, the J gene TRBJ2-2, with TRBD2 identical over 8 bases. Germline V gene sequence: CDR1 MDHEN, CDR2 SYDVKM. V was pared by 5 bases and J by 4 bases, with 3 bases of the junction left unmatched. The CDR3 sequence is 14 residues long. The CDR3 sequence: CASSPGTSTGELFF. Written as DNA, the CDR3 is TGTGCCAGCAGTCCCGGGACTAGCACCGGGGAGCTGTTTTTT.